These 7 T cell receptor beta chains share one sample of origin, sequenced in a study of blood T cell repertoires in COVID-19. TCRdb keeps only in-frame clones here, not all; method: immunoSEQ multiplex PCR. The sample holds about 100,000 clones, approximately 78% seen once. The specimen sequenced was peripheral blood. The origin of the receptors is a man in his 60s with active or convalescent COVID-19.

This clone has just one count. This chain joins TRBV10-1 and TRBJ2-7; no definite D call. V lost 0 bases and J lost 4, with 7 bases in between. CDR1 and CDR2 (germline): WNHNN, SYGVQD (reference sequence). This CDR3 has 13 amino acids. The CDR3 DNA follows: TGCGCCAGCAGTGAGTCTCCGGAGTACGAGCAGTACTTC. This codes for CASSESPEYEQYF.

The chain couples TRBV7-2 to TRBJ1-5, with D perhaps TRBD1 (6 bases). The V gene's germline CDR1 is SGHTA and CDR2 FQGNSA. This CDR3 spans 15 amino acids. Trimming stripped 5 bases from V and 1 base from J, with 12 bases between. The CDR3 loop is CASSATGFSNQPQHF. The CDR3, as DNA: TGTGCCAGCAGCGCGACAGGTTTCAGCAATCAGCCCCAGCATTTT.

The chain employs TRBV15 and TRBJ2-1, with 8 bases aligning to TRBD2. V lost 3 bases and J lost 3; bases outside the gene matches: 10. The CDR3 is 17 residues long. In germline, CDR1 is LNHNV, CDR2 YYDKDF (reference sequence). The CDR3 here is CATSRTRGSGNYNEQFF. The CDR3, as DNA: TGTGCCACCAGCAGGACGAGGGGTAGCGGGAACTACAATGAGCAGTTCTTC.

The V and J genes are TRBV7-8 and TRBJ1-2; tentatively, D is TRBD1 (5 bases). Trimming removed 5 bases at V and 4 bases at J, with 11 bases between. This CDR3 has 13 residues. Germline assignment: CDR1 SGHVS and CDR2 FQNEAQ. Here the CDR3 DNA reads TGTGCCAGCAGCAGAGACAGCTCCTATGGCTACACCTTC. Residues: CASSRDSSYGYTF.

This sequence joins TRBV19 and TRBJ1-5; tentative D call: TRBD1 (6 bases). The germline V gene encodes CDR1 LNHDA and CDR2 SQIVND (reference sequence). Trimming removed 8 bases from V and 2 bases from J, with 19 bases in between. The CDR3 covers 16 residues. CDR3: CASHQGRLVGNQPQHF. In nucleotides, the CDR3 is TGTGCCAGTCACCAGGGGCGGCTAGTGGGCAATCAGCCCCAGCATTTT.

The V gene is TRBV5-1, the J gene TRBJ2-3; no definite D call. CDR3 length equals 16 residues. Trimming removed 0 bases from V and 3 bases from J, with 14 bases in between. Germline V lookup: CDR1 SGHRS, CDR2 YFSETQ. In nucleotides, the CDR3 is TGCGCCAGCAGCTTGGGCTTAGTTGTTGGTACAGATACGCAGTATTTT. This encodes CASSLGLVVGTDTQYF. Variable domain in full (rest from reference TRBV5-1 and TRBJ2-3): KAGVTQTPRYLIKTRGQQVTLSCSPISGHRSVSWYQQTPGQGLQFLFEYFSETQRNKGNFPGRFSGRQFSNSRSEMNVSTLELGDSALYLCASSLGLVVGTDTQYFGPGTRLTVL.

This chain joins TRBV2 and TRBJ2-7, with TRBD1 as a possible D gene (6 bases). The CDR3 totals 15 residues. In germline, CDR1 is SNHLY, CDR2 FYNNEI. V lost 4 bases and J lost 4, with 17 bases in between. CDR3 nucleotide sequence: TGTGCCAGCAGTGCCCTCCGAACAGGGTCTTACGAGCAGTACTTC. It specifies CASSALRTGSYEQYF.